The 31 T cell receptor beta chains given below trace back to one sample, sequenced in a study of shared T cell receptors in the human thymus (dated by TCRdb to the early 2020s). Library method: the immunoSEQ multiplex PCR assay. Not all clones reach the TCRdb copy of this immuneACCESS table, which keeps in-frame sequences only. Checked studies attribute under half of the gap to unresolved V genes and leave the rest unexplained. In all, the sample holds some 720,000 clones, and over 75% of those were seen once. Over 0.008% of the sample comes from the top ten. These data were also reused for a study on human thymus T cells.

Sequenced input: thymocytes. These receptors were collected from a boy less than two years old with a congenital heart defect. Donor details come from another sample of the same person, matched by shared clones.

This chain joins TRBV9 and TRBJ1-1, with D tentatively TRBD1 (5 bases). Germline V gives CDR1 SGDLS, CDR2 YYNGEE. The CDR3 extends over 13 amino acids. Trimming took off 6 bases at V and 6 bases at J, with 15 bases between the two ends. The CDR3 DNA reads as TGTGCCAGCATTGGCCACTCGACAGCTGAAGCTTTCTTT. It codes for CASIGHSTAEAFF.

The V and J genes are TRBV29-1 and TRBJ2-7; unclear D gene. The CDR3 length is 12 residues. Trimming took off 6 bases at V and 9 bases at J, with 18 bases between the two ends. Per germline, CDR1 SQVTM and CDR2 ANQGSEA. This chain's CDR3 is CSVLTRLGGQYF. In nucleotides, the CDR3 is TGCAGCGTACTTACAAGGCTTGGCGGGCAGTACTTC.

This clone appeared once. This sequence joins TRBV21-1 and TRBJ2-7; the table gives TRBD1 as D, unverified against the DNA. TRBV21-1 represents a pseudogene. The CDR3 covers 16 residues. The DNA of the CDR3 is TGTGCCAGCAGCAAAAAGGGGTGGACAGGCCCCTTATCCTTGTCCTTC. This encodes CASSKKGWTGPLSLSF.

The DNA of the CDR3 is TGTGCCAGCAGCCCCGTACAGGGTTTGAACACTGAAGCTTTCTTT. Its protein is CASSPVQGLNTEAFF. The chain links TRBV11-2 to TRBJ1-1; tentative D call: TRBD1 (6 bases). Germline V gene sequence: CDR1 SGHAT, CDR2 FQNNGV. There are 15 residues in the CDR3. V shed 5 bases and J shed 0 bases, with 13 bases lying between them.

This chain uses TRBV29-1 with TRBJ2-7, with a possible D match to TRBD2 (5 bases). Germline CDR1 is SQVTM and CDR2 is ANQGSEA. Between the trimmed V and J ends, which lost 4 bases and 2 bases, there was a span of 12 bases. CDR3 length: 13 residues. The CDR3 loop is CSVGEGSAYEQYF. The CDR3 nucleotides read TGCAGCGTTGGCGAGGGATCGGCCTACGAGCAGTACTTC.

This chain links TRBV5-4 with TRBJ1-3; D remains unclear. Germline values: CDR1 SGHNT, CDR2 YYREEE (reference sequence). Trimming removed 0 bases from V and 8 bases from J, with 18 bases in between. The CDR3 extends over 16 amino acids. The CDR3, as DNA: TGTGCCAGCAGCTTGGAGTTGCCTAGAAGGTGGGACACCATATATTTT. This gives the protein CASSLELPRRWDTIYF.

V usage is TRBV4-3 and J usage is TRBJ2-1; a possible D gene is TRBD2 (6 bases). This CDR3 has 15 amino acids. Per the germline V gene, CDR1 is LGHNA and CDR2 is YSLEER. V was pared by 1 base and J by 8 bases, with 15 bases between. CDR3 sequence (DNA): TGCGCCAGCAGCCAAGGACTAGACCGGCAGGATGAGCAGTTCTTC. This codes for CASSQGLDRQDEQFF.

This sequence joins TRBV7-2 and TRBJ2-7, with D possibly being TRBD2 (6 bases). The length of the CDR3 is 16 residues. The V gene's germline CDR1 is SGHTA and CDR2 FQGNSA. Deletions cut 4 bases from V and 2 bases from J, with 18 bases between. CDR3 nucleotide sequence: TGTGCCAGCAGCTCACCCTCAGGGACTTTGACCTACGAGCAGTACTTC. It codes for CASSSPSGTLTYEQYF.

The sample holds a few counts of this clone. This sequence joins TRBV4-2 and TRBJ2-3; 7 bases are shared with TRBD1. CDR1 is LGHNA, CDR2 YNFKEQ, per germline. J lost 2 bases, V lost 0 bases, and 8 bases had no gene match. The CDR3 runs 17 residues. The CDR3 sequence: CASSQDDRESVTDTQYF. Written as DNA, the CDR3 is TGTGCCAGCAGCCAAGATGACAGGGAGTCCGTCACAGATACGCAGTATTTT.

V gene TRBV28 combines with J gene TRBJ2-5; TRBD2 matches at 8 bases. The V segment lost 6 bases and the J segment 4 bases; nucleotides outside the gene matches: 10. CDR3 length equals 15 residues. From germline, CDR1 is MDHEN and CDR2 SYDVKM. The CDR3 coding sequence is TGTGCCAGCAGCACCGGGAGGGAGTCGGGAGAGACCCAGTACTTC. Translation: CASSTGRESGETQYF.

The chain is built from TRBV4-3 and TRBJ1-4; 8 bases match TRBD1. Germline values: CDR1 LGHNA, CDR2 YSLEER. The CDR3 runs to 15 residues. After removal of 4 bases from V and 3 bases from J, the junction contained 4 bases not matched to a gene. The DNA for the CDR3 is TGCGCCAGCAGCCCCGGGGGACAGGCTAATGAAAAACTGTTTTTT. The encoded protein is CASSPGGQANEKLFF.

This chain links TRBV7-6 with TRBJ1-2; 11 nucleotides align to TRBD1. This CDR3 is built from 13 residues. Germline loops: CDR1 SGHVS, CDR2 FNYEAQ. Trimming at V came to 5 bases and at J to 7 bases, leaving 3 bases not matched to a gene. Here the CDR3 reads CASSTGTGGGYTF. In DNA, the CDR3 is TGTGCCAGCAGCACCGGGACAGGGGGTGGCTACACCTTC.

The chain recombines TRBV28 with TRBJ2-1; D perhaps matches TRBD2 (5 bases). In germline, CDR1 is MDHEN, CDR2 SYDVKM. This CDR3 has 14 residues. V lost 10 bases, J lost 4 bases, and 17 bases lay in between. The chain's CDR3 is CATGVALLYNEQFF. The CDR3 DNA follows: TGTGCCACCGGGGTAGCGCTTTTGTACAATGAGCAGTTCTTC.

The sample holds one count of this clone. CDR3 DNA sequence: TGTGCCAGCAGCTTGGCTGCCGCCGGGGCTGAAGCTTTCTTT. It is translated as CASSLAAAGAEAFF. The chain recombines TRBV7-9 with TRBJ1-1; D gene ambiguous. The V and J ends lost 3 bases and 6 bases respectively, with 14 bases between them. The CDR3 extends over 14 amino acids. CDR1 SEHNR and CDR2 FQNEAQ come from the germline V gene (reference sequence).

In nucleotides, the CDR3 is TGTGCCAGCAGCAACAGACAGCTCGAGGGAAACACCATATATTTT. It yields the protein CASSNRQLEGNTIYF. The J gene is TRBJ1-3, the V gene TRBV7-6; TRBD1 is a possible D gene (5 bases). The ends were cut back, 5 bases at V and 4 bases at J, with 15 bases in the middle. The CDR3 has 15 residues. CDR1 is SGHVS and CDR2 is FNYEAQ in the germline V gene.

In DNA form, the CDR3 reads TGTGCCAGCAGCTTAGTTCAGGGTTCCTACAATGAGCAGTTCTTC. As protein: CASSLVQGSYNEQFF. The V gene is TRBV11-3, the J gene TRBJ2-1, with D maybe TRBD1 (5 bases). Trimming removed 1 base at V and 1 base at J, with 8 bases between. The CDR3 is 15 amino acids. The V gene's germline CDR1 is SGHNT and CDR2 YENEEA.

The chain carries TRBV27 and TRBJ2-7, with 12 nucleotides matching TRBD1. Germline CDR1 MNHEY, CDR2 SMNVEV (reference sequence). CDR3 size: 16 residues. V lost 4 bases, J lost 2 bases, and 6 bases stayed unmatched. The CDR3 DNA sequence: TGTGCCAGCAGTTGGGATGGGACAGGGGGCCCCTACGAGCAGTACTTC. Protein: CASSWDGTGGPYEQYF.

V gene TRBV6-1 combines with J gene TRBJ2-5, with 7 bases aligning to TRBD2. The CDR3 length is 14 residues. Germline V gene sequence: CDR1 MNHNS, CDR2 SASEGT. V lost 6 bases, J lost 3 bases, and 7 bases stayed unmatched. DNA for the CDR3: TGTGCCAGCAGCGTCCGGGACTATAAAGAGACCCAGTACTTC. Its translation: CASSVRDYKETQYF.

The rearrangement joins TRBV28 to TRBJ2-7; no firm D call. Trimming left V 5 bases short and J 5 bases short, with 19 bases between. The CDR3 has 15 residues. Germline CDR1 and CDR2: MDHEN and SYDVKM. The CDR3 spells CASSPPRIHRDEQYF. DNA for the CDR3: TGTGCCAGCAGTCCCCCCCGCATCCATCGGGACGAGCAGTACTTC.

The chain employs TRBV28 and TRBJ2-7, with no clear D. Germline assignment: CDR1 MDHEN and CDR2 SYDVKM. Trimming shortened V by 7 bases and J by 1 base, and 14 bases separated the two germline ends. This CDR3 region has 14 residues. The CDR3 nucleotides are TGTGCCAGCACTATACCTAGACGGTCCTACGAGCAGTACTTC. It codes for CASTIPRRSYEQYF.

The chain employs TRBV29-1 and TRBJ2-7; D might be TRBD1 (6 bases). Germline V gene sequence: CDR1 SQVTM, CDR2 ANQGSEA. V was cut by 4 bases and J by 3 bases, with 10 bases left in between. The CDR3 is 12 residues long. The CDR3 DNA follows: TGCAGCGTTGTCGGCAGGGGCTACGAGCAGTACTTC. This gives the protein CSVVGRGYEQYF.

The CDR3: CATSRDRLRTGGGDGYTF. The CDR3 DNA is TGTGCCACCAGCAGAGATCGGCTGCGGACAGGGGGAGGAGATGGCTACACCTTC. The rearrangement joins TRBV15 to TRBJ1-2; 10 bases agree with TRBD1. The germline V gene encodes CDR1 LNHNV and CDR2 YYDKDF (reference sequence). V lost 0 bases to trimming and J lost 6 bases; unmatched junction nucleotides: 13. This CDR3 is built from 18 residues.

This clone appeared a single time. This sequence joins TRBV5-4 and TRBJ2-1; tentative D call: TRBD1 (6 bases). This CDR3 contains 15 residues. Trimming removed 0 bases from V and 12 bases from J, with 19 bases in between. Germline V gives CDR1 SGHNT, CDR2 YYREEE (reference sequence). The CDR3 here is CASSLDLEQGRGQFF. CDR3 DNA: TGTGCCAGCAGCTTGGACCTCGAACAGGGTAGGGGGCAGTTCTTC.

This chain uses TRBV19 with TRBJ2-3; D may be TRBD1 (6 bases). The CDR3 loop spans 13 amino acids. V was pared by 8 bases and J by 2 bases, with 11 bases between. Germline lookup yields CDR1 LNHDA and CDR2 SQIVND (reference sequence). The DNA for the CDR3 is TGTGCCAGTCGGACAGCTTTCACAGATACGCAGTATTTT. It specifies CASRTAFTDTQYF.

V gene TRBV29-1 combines with J gene TRBJ2-1; possible D gene TRBD1, 5 bases. The CDR3 length is 12 residues. The germline V and J ends were trimmed by 5 bases and 6 bases, with 11 bases remaining between them. Germline V gene data show CDR1 as SQVTM and CDR2 as ANQGSEA. The DNA for the CDR3 is TGCAGCGTTCCTTTGGGGCCCAATGAGCAGTTCTTC. Protein sequence: CSVPLGPNEQFF.

The chain uses TRBV10-3 and TRBJ1-5, with D maybe TRBD1 (5 bases). The CDR3 runs 15 residues. Trimming pared 2 bases from V and 4 bases from J, leaving 12 bases between. CDR1 is ENHRY and CDR2 is SYGVKD in the germline V gene. This CDR3 is CAISEAGERNQPQHF. CDR3 coding DNA: TGTGCCATCAGTGAGGCGGGGGAGCGGAATCAGCCCCAGCATTTT.

The J gene is TRBJ2-7, the V gene TRBV11-3, with TRBD2 as a possible D gene (6 bases). This CDR3 spans 16 amino acids. Trimming took 0 bases from V and 4 from J, leaving 16 bases between them. The germline V gene has CDR1 SGHNT and CDR2 YENEEA. The CDR3 bases are TGTGCCAGCAGCTTAGATTCGTCCGGGAGTCTGTACGAGCAGTACTTC. Protein sequence: CASSLDSSGSLYEQYF.

The gene calls are TRBV6-5 and TRBJ2-7, with 8 bases matching TRBD1. CDR3 size: 14 residues. Germline V gene data show CDR1 as MNHEY and CDR2 as SVGAGI. J was trimmed by 4 bases and V by 6 bases; bases with no gene match: 8. For the CDR3, the DNA is TGTGCCAGCAGCCGACAGGGGAGGAGTTACGAGCAGTACTTC. Its protein is CASSRQGRSYEQYF.

Written as DNA, the CDR3 is TGTGCCAGCAGTTCCAACAGGAATCAGCCCCAGCATTTT. Its protein product is CASSSNRNQPQHF. The chain joins TRBV27 to TRBJ1-5, with D perhaps TRBD1 (5 bases). The CDR3 runs to 13 residues. The V end was cut by 4 bases, the J end by 4 bases, with 8 bases between. CDR1 is MNHEY and CDR2 is SMNVEV in the germline V gene (reference sequence).

The sample holds one count of this clone. This sequence joins TRBV11-1 and TRBJ2-1; 8 bases are shared with TRBD1. Germline assignment: CDR1 SGHAT and CDR2 FQDESV (reference sequence). V was pared by 6 bases and J by 6 bases, with 10 bases of the junction left unmatched. This CDR3 contains 15 residues. CDR3 residues: CASSQGAGSPNEQFF. The CDR3 coding sequence is TGTGCCAGCAGTCAGGGGGCGGGATCTCCCAATGAGCAGTTCTTC.

The V and J genes are TRBV7-2 and TRBJ2-1, with a possible D match to TRBD2 (6 bases). CDR3 length: 17 amino acids. The germline gives CDR1 SGHTA, CDR2 FQGNSA. V lost 10 bases, J lost 2 bases, and 24 bases lay in between. This CDR3 is CATTATLADGTYNEQFF. The CDR3 DNA sequence: TGTGCCACGACGGCAACCTTAGCGGATGGGACCTACAATGAGCAGTTCTTC.